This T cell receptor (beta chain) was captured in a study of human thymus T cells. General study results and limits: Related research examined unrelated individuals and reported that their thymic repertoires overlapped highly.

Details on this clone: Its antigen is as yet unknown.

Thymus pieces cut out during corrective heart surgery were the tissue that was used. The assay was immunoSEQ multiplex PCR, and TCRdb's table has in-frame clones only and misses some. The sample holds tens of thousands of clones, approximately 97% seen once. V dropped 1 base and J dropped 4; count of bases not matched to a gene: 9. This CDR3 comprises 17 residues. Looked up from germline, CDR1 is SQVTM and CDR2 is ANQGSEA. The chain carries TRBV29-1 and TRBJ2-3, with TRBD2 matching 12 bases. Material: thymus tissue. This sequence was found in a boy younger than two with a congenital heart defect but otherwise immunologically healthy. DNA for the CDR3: TGCAGCGTTGAAGTAGGGAAGACTAGCGGGAGCGCAGATACGCAGTATTTT. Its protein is CSVEVGKTSGSADTQYF.